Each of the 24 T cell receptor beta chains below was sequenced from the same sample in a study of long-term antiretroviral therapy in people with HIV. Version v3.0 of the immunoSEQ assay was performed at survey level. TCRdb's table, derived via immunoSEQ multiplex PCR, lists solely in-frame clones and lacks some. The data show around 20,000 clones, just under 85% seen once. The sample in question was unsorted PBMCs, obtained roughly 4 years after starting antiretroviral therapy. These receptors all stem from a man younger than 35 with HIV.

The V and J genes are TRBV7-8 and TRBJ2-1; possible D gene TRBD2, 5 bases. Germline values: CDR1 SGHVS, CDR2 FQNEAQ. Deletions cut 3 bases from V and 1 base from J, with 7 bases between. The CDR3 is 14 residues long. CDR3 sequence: CASSFGESYNEQFF. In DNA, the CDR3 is TGTGCCAGCAGCTTCGGGGAATCCTACAATGAGCAGTTCTTC.

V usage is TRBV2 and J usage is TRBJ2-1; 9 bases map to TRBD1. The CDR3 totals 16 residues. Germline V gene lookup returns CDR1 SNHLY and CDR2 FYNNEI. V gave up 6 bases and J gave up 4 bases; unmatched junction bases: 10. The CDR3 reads CASSPGQGSRYNEQFF. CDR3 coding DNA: TGTGCCAGCAGCCCCGGACAGGGGTCCCGTTACAATGAGCAGTTCTTC.

The CDR3 loop reads CASSYSTGYMNTEAFF. The DNA of the CDR3 is TGTGCCAGCAGTTACTCAACGGGATACATGAACACTGAAGCTTTCTTT. This chain links TRBV6-5 with TRBJ1-1; D is unclear. The V and J ends lost 0 bases and 0 bases respectively, with 11 bases between them. Per the germline V gene, CDR1 is MNHEY and CDR2 is SVGAGI. The CDR3 runs 16 residues.

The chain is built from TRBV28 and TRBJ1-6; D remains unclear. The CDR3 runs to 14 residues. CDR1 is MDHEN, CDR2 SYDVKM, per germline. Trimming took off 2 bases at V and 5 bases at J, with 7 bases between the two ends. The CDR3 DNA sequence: TGTGCCAGCAGTTTAGAACTGAATAATTCACCCCTCCACTTT. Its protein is CASSLELNNSPLHF.

The CDR3 spells CASSPGILYEQYV. In DNA form, the CDR3 reads TGTGCCAGTTCCCCAGGGATCTTATACGAGCAGTACGTC. The V call is TRBV6-1, the J call TRBJ2-7, with a weak D call TRBD1 (5 bases). This CDR3 has 13 amino acids. The germline V and J ends were trimmed by 9 bases and 4 bases, with 16 bases remaining between them. The germline gives CDR1 MNHNS, CDR2 SASEGT.

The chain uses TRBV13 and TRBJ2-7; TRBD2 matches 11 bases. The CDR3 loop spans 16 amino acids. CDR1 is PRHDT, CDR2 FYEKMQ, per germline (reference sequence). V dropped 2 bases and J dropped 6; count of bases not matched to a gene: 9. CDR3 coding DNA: TGTGCCAGCAGCTTATATAGCGGGGGGGCCTTGAGCGAGCAGTACTTC. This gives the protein CASSLYSGGALSEQYF. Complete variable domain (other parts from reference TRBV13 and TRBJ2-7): AAGVIQSPRHLIKEKRETATLKCYPIPRHDTVYWYQQGPGQDPQFLISFYEKMQSDKGSIPDRFSAQQFSDYHSELNMSSLELGDSALYFCASSLYSGGALSEQYFGPGTRLTVT.

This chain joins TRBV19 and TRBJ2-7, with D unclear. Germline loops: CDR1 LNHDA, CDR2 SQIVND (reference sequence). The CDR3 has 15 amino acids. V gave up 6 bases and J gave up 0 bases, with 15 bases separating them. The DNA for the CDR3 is TGTGCCAGTAGCCCTAAGACCTATAGCTCCTACGAGCAGTACGTC. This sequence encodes CASSPKTYSSYEQYV.

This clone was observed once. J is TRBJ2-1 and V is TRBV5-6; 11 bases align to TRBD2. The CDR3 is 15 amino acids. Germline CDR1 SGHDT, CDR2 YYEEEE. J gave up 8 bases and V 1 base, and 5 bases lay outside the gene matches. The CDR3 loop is CASSLLELAGDEQFF. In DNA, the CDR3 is TGTGCCAGCAGCTTGTTGGAACTAGCGGGGGATGAGCAGTTCTTC.

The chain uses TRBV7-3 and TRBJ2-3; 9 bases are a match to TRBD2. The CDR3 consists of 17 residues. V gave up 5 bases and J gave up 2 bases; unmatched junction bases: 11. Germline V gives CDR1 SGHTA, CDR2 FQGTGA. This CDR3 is CASSPLSGGTATDTQYF. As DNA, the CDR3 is TGTGCCAGCAGCCCCCTTAGCGGGGGTACTGCCACAGATACGCAGTATTTT.

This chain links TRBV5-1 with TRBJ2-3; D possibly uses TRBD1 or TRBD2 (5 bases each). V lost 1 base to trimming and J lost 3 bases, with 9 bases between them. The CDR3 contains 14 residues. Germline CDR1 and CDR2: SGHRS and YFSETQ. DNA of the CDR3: TGCGCCAGCAGCTTGCCCGGGGCGACAGATACGCAGTATTTT. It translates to CASSLPGATDTQYF. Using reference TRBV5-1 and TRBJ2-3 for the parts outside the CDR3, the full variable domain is KAGVTQTPRYLIKTRGQQVTLSCSPISGHRSVSWYQQTPGQGLQFLFEYFSETQRNKGNFPGRFSGRQFSNSRSEMNVSTLELGDSALYLCASSLPGATDTQYFGPGTRLTVL.

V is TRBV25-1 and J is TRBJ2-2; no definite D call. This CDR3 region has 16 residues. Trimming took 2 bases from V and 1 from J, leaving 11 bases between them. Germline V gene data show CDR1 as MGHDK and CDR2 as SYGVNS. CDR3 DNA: TGTGCCAGCAGTGAAGGTGGGCCTTGGAACACCGGGGAGCTGTTTTTT. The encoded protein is CASSEGGPWNTGELFF.

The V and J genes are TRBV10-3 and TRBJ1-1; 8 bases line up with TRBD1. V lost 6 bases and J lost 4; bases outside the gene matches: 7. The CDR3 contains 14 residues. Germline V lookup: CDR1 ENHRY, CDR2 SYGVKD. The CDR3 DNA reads TGTGCCATCAGCAACAGGGGGAGGGGCACTGAAGCTTTCTTT. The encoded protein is CAISNRGRGTEAFF.

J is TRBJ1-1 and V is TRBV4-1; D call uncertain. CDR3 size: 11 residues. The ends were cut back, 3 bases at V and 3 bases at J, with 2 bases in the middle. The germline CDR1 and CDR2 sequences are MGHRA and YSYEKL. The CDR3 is CASSQDTEAFF. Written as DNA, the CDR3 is TGCGCCAGCAGCCAGGACACTGAAGCTTTCTTT.

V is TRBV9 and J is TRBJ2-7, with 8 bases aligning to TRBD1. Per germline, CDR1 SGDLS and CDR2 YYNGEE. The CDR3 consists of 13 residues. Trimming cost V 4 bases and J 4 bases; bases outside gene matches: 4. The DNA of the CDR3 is TGTGCCAGCAGCCCCAGGGGGCGGTACGAGCAGTACTTC. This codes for CASSPRGRYEQYF. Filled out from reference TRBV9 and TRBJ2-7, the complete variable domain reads DSGVTQTPKHLITATGQRVTLRCSPRSGDLSVYWYQQSLDQGLQFLIQYYNGEERAKGNILERFSAQQFPDLHSELNLSSLELGDSALYFCASSPRGRYEQYFGPGTRLTVT.

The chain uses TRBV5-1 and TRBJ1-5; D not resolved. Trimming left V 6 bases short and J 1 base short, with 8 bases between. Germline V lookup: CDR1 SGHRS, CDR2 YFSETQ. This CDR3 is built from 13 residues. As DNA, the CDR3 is TGCGCCAGCAAGTGGCTAAGCAATCAGCCCCAGCATTTT. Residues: CASKWLSNQPQHF.

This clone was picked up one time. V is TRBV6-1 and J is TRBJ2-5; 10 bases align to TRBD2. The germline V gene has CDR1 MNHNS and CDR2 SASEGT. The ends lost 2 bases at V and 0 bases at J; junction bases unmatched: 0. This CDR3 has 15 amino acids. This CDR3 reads CASSELAGDQETQYF. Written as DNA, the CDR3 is TGTGCCAGCAGTGAACTAGCGGGGGACCAAGAGACCCAGTACTTC.

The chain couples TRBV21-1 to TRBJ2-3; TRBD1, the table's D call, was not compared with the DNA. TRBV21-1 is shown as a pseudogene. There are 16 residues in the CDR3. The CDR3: CASSNVQKGAGDTQYF. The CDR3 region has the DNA TGTGCCAGCAGCAACGTCCAGAAGGGGGCCGGAGATACGCAGTATTTT.

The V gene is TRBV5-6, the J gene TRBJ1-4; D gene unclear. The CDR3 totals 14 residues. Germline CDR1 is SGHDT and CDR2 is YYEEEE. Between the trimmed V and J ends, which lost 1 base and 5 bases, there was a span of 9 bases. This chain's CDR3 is CASSLYSRNEKLFF. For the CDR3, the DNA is TGTGCCAGCAGCTTGTACAGCAGAAATGAAAAACTGTTTTTT.

The CDR3 nucleotides read TGTGCCAGCAGTTACTCTGGCATACAGGGGTTGTATGGCTACACCTTC. Translated, it gives CASSYSGIQGLYGYTF. The chain links TRBV6-5 to TRBJ1-2; 7 bases agree with TRBD1. The CDR3 spans 16 residues. V lost 0 bases to trimming and J lost 5 bases; unmatched junction nucleotides: 9. The germline gives CDR1 MNHEY, CDR2 SVGAGI.

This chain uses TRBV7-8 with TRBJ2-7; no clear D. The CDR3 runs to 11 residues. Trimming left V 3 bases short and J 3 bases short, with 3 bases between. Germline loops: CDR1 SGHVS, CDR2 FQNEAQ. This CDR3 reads CASSFLYEQYF. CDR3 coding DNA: TGTGCCAGCAGCTTCCTCTACGAGCAGTACTTC. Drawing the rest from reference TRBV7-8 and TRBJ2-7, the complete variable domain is GAGVSQSPRYKVAKRGQDVALRCDPISGHVSLFWYQQALGQGPEFLTYFQNEAQLDKSGLPSDRFFAERPEGSVSTLKIQRTQQEDSAVYLCASSFLYEQYFGPGTRLTVT.

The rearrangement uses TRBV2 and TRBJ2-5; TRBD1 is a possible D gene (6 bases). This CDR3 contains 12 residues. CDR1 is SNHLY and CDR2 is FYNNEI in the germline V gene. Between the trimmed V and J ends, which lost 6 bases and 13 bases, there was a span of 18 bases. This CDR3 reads CASSGSLGQRYF. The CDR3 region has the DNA TGTGCCAGCAGCGGGTCGTTGGGACAACGGTACTTC. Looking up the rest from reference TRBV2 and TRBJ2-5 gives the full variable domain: EPEVTQTPSHQVTQMGQEVILRCVPISNHLYFYWYRQILGQKVEFLVSFYNNEISEKSEIFDDQFSVERPDGSNFTLKIRSTKLEDSAMYFCASSGSLGQRYFGPGTRLLVL.

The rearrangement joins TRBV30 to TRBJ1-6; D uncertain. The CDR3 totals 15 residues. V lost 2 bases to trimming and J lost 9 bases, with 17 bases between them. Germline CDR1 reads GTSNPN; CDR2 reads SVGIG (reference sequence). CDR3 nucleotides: TGTGCCTGGAGTTTTACGGGAATGTCAGGTTCACCCCTCCACTTT. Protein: CAWSFTGMSGSPLHF. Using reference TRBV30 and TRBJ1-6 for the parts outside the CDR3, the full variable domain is SQTIHQWPATLVQPVGSPLSLECTVEGTSNPNLYWYRQAAGRGLQLLFYSVGIGQISSEVPQNLSASRPQDRQFILSSKKLLLSDSGFYLCAWSFTGMSGSPLHFGNGTRLTVT.

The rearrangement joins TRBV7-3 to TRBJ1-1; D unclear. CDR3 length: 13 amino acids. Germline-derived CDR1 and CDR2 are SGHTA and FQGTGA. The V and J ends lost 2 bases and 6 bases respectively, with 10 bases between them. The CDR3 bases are TGTGCCAGCAGCTTAGGAGGTCTAGCTGAAGCTTTCTTT. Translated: CASSLGGLAEAFF.

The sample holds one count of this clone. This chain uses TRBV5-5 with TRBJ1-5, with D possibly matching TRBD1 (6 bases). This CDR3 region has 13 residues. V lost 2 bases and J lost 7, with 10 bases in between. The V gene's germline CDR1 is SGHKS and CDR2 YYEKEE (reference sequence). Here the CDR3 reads CASSLWGQQPQHF. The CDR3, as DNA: TGTGCCAGCAGCTTATGGGGACAACAGCCCCAGCATTTT.